This is a list of T cell receptor beta chains from one sample in a study of OX40 agonist ivuxolimab in advanced cancers. The repertoire was sequenced with immunoSEQ multiplex PCR; TCRdb's copy has only in-frame clones and lacks some. The table has around 150,000 clones, approximately 94% seen once. The source material was CD4+ or CD8+ T cells sorted from blood, sampled in a trial of the OX40 agonist ivuxolimab. Receptors were obtained from an adult with an advanced solid tumor such as melanoma, head and neck, liver or kidney cancer. Both conserved end residues are part of each CDR3. D genes are given only for firm matches. Clone size appears in some rows only: once, few, many, or a class for an expanded clone.

TRBD2	TRBJ2-3	-	TRBV6-5	CASSLSGGRGDTQYF	TGTGCCAGCAGCCTCAGCGGGGGCCGGGGAGATACGCAGTATTTT
-	TRBJ1-1	once	TRBV19	CASISGWGRQAFF	TGTGCCAGTATCAGCGGGTGGGGCCGCCAAGCTTTCTTT
-	TRBJ1-2	-	TRBV19	CASSIGANYGYTF	TGTGCCAGTAGTATAGGGGCGAACTATGGCTACACCTTC
TRBD2	TRBJ2-1	-	TRBV28	CASSLPSGRVQNEQFF	TGTGCCAGCAGTTTACCTAGCGGGAGGGTACAGAATGAGCAGTTCTTC
-	TRBJ2-1	-	TRBV11-3	CASSLDWTGNEQFF	TGTGCCAGCAGCTTAGATTGGACGGGTAATGAGCAGTTCTTC
-	TRBJ1-5	-	TRBV5-6	CASSSTHRGYSNQPQHF	TGTGCCAGCAGCTCCACCCATAGGGGCTATAGCAATCAGCCCCAGCATTTT
-	TRBJ1-3	-	TRBV21-1	CASSGGFSGNTIYF	TGTGCCAGCAGCGGGGGCTTCTCTGGAAACACCATATATTTT
-	TRBJ1-1	-	TRBV28	CASSPGGTEAFF	TGTGCCAGCAGCCCAGGAGGGACTGAAGCTTTCTTT
-	TRBJ2-4	-	TRBV6-5	CASSPPGVANIQYF	TGTGCCAGCAGTCCCCCCGGGGTTGCAAACATTCAGTACTTC
TRBD2	TRBJ2-1	-	TRBV10-2	CASNSGAGVYNEQFF	TGCGCCAGCAATAGCGGGGCAGGCGTCTACAATGAGCAGTTCTTC
-	TRBJ1-2	-	TRBV25-1	CASQKGGAGHGYTF	TGTGCCAGCCAAAAGGGGGGGGCGGGCCATGGCTACACCTTC
TRBD2	TRBJ2-4	-	TRBV27	CASRETAGQATKNIQYF	TGTGCCAGCAGGGAGACAGCGGGGCAGGCGACCAAAAACATTCAGTACTTC
-	TRBJ2-7	-	TRBV10-3	CAISGESYEQYF	TGTGCCATCAGTGGAGAGAGCTACGAGCAGTACTTC
-	TRBJ1-1	once	TRBV2	CASRGQMNTEAFF	TGTGCCAGCCGGGGACAAATGAACACTGAAGCTTTCTTT
-	TRBJ1-3	-	TRBV6-5	CASRSQGRNTIYF	TGTGCCAGCAGAAGTCAGGGGAGAAACACCATATATTTT
-	TRBJ1-4	-	TRBV19	CASEGGATNEKLFF	TGTGCCTCGGAAGGGGGAGCAACTAATGAAAAACTGTTTTTT
-	TRBJ2-5	-	TRBV2	CASTKGTQETQYF	TGTGCCAGTACGAAGGGGACCCAAGAGACCCAGTACTTC
-	TRBJ2-3	-	TRBV7-4	CASSAPDTQYF	TGTGCCAGCAGCGCACCGGATACGCAGTATTTT
TRBD1	TRBJ2-5	-	TRBV5-1	CASSWDSSQETQYF	TGCGCCAGCAGCTGGGACAGCTCTCAAGAGACCCAGTACTTC
-	TRBJ1-2	-	TRBV6-6	CASSYSSTFYGYTF	TGTGCCAGCAGTTACTCCTCAACGTTCTATGGCTACACCTTC
TRBD2	TRBJ2-1	-	TRBV30	CAWSGISGRPYNEQFF	TGTGCCTGGAGTGGGATTAGCGGGAGGCCTTACAATGAGCAGTTCTTC
-	TRBJ1-3	-	TRBV9	CASSVEGQGGNTIYF	TGTGCCAGCAGCGTAGAAGGCCAGGGAGGAAACACCATATATTTT
-	TRBJ2-2	-	TRBV7-7	CASSPSLNTGELFF	TGTGCTAGCAGCCCGAGTCTGAACACCGGGGAGCTGTTTTTT
-	TRBJ2-2	-	TRBV7-3	CASSSMRGRGTGELFF	TGTGCCAGCAGCTCAATGCGGGGGCGCGGAACCGGGGAGCTGTTTTTT
TRBD1	TRBJ2-7	-	TRBV7-9	CASSSRDRGIHEQYF	TGTGCCAGCAGCTCCCGTGACAGGGGGATCCACGAGCAGTACTTC
TRBD1	TRBJ2-5	once	TRBV29-1	CSAPIQGAGETQYF	TGCAGCGCCCCTATACAGGGGGCTGGGGAGACCCAGTACTTC
TRBD1	TRBJ2-7	-	TRBV28	CASSRTGTYEQYF	TGTGCCAGCAGTCGGACAGGGACCTACGAGCAGTACTTC
-	TRBJ1-1	-	TRBV10-3	CAISEGGRDGKTEAFF	TGTGCCATCAGTGAGGGAGGGCGAGATGGAAAAACTGAAGCTTTCTTT
-	TRBJ2-5	-	TRBV6-5	CASSYTPQGQQETQYF	TGTGCCAGCAGTTATACACCCCAGGGCCAACAAGAGACCCAGTACTTC
TRBD1	TRBJ1-1	-	TRBV2	CARTGDGAEAFF	TGTGCCAGGACAGGGGACGGGGCTGAAGCTTTCTTT
-	TRBJ1-1	-	TRBV5-4	CASSLALMNTEAFF	TGTGCCAGCAGCTTGGCCTTGATGAACACTGAAGCTTTTTTT
-	TRBJ1-6	-	TRBV6-6	CASSLRGTVNSPLHF	TGTGCCAGCAGTTTAAGAGGGACGGTTAATTCACCCCTCCACTTT
TRBD2	TRBJ2-2	-	TRBV29-1	CSVSFWTSGGTGELFF	TGCAGCGTTTCTTTCTGGACTAGCGGGGGCACCGGGGAGCTGTTTTTT
-	TRBJ2-7	-	TRBV18	CASSPTTEVEQYF	TGTGCCAGCTCACCAACCACCGAGGTGGAGCAGTACTTC
TRBD1	TRBJ1-1	-	TRBV29-1	CSGDSHLNTEAFF	TGCAGCGGGGACAGCCACTTAAACACTGAAGCTTTCTTT
-	TRBJ1-5	-	TRBV19	CASNPDTPNNQPQHF	TGTGCCAGTAATCCGGACACCCCCAACAATCAGCCCCAGCATTTT
TRBD2	TRBJ2-1	-	TRBV9	CASSDPSGGGNNEQFF	TGTGCCAGCAGCGATCCAAGCGGGGGCGGGAACAATGAGCAGTTCTTC
-	TRBJ2-7	-	TRBV5-1	CASSLGGTMNSYEQYF	TGCGCCAGCAGCTTGGGAGGGACAATGAACTCCTACGAGCAGTACTTC
-	TRBJ1-2	few	TRBV19	CASKGTNYGYTF	TGTGCCAGTAAGGGGACGAACTATGGCTACACCTTC
TRBD2	TRBJ2-1	-	TRBV11-2	CASSPLGGRAGGTYNEQFF	TGTGCCAGCAGCCCCCTAGGGGGTAGAGCGGGAGGGACCTACAATGAGCAGTTCTTC
-	TRBJ2-3	-	TRBV7-2	CASSLAGGPGGTDTQYF	TGTGCCAGCAGCTTAGCGGGGGGGCCGGGAGGCACAGATACGCAGTATTTT
TRBD2	TRBJ2-2	-	TRBV7-2	CASSSGLAGNTGELFF	TGTGCCAGCAGCTCGGGACTAGCGGGCAACACCGGGGAGCTGTTTTTT
-	TRBJ1-2	-	TRBV25-1	CASSENYGYTF	TGTGCCAGCAGTGAAAACTATGGCTACACCTTC
-	TRBJ2-5	-	TRBV6-5	CASSRGGGSQETQYF	TGTGCCAGCAGTCGGGGCGGAGGCAGCCAAGAGACCCAGTACTTC
TRBD1	TRBJ1-2	-	TRBV5-6	CASSWEYGTGDYGYTF	TGTGCCAGCAGCTGGGAGTACGGGACAGGGGACTATGGCTACACCTTC
-	TRBJ2-2	-	TRBV7-2	CASSFRFMGRGDTGELFF	TGTGCCAGCAGCTTTAGGTTTATGGGCAGGGGCGACACCGGGGAGCTGTTTTTT
-	TRBJ1-4	-	TRBV19	CASSILAGTGAEKLFF	-
TRBD1	TRBJ2-1	-	TRBV6-5	CASSGWRGGGSIF	TGTGCCAGCAGTGGATGGAGAGGGGGCGGTTCAATCTTC
TRBD1	TRBJ1-4	-	TRBV5-4	CASSLGRQGGNEKLFF	TGTGCCAGCAGCTTGGGGCGACAGGGGGGAAATGAAAAACTGTTTTTT
-	TRBJ2-1	-	TRBV5-1	CASSLGGRSYNEQFF	TGCGCCAGCAGCTTAGGCGGCCGCTCCTACAATGAGCAGTTCTTC
-	TRBJ1-2	-	TRBV10-3	CAILATGKDYGYTF	TGTGCCATCCTAGCCACAGGGAAAGACTATGGCTACACCTTC
TRBD2	TRBJ2-7	-	TRBV5-5	CASRPGLGREQYF	TGTGCCAGCAGACCGGGACTAGGACGCGAGCAGTACTTC